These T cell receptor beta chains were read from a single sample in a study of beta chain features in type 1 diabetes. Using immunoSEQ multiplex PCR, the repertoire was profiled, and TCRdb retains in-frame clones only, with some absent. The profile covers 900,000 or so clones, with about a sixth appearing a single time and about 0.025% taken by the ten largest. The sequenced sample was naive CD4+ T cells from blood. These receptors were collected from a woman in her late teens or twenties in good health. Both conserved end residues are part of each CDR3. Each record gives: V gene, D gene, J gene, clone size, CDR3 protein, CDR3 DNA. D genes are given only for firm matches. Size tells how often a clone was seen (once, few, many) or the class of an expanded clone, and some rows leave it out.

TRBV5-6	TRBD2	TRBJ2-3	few	CASRLAGGTDTQYF	TGTGCCAGCAGACTAGCGGGAGGCACAGATACGCAGTATTTT
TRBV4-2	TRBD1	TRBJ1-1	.	CASRDSQTMNTEAFF	TGTGCCAGCCGGGACAGCCAAACTATGAACACTGAAGCTTTCTTT
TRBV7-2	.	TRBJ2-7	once	CASSLRRGRIYEQYF	TGTGCCAGCAGCTTACGGAGGGGGCGGATCTACGAGCAGTACTTC
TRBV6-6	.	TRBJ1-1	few	CASSDSPGGEAFF	TGTGCCAGCAGTGACTCCCCGGGGGGTGAAGCTTTCTTT
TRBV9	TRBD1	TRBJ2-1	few	CASSLVAGTEGSNEQFF	TGTGCCAGCAGCCTCGTTGCCGGGACAGAAGGAAGTAATGAGCAGTTCTTC
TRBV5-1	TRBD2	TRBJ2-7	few	CASSLETSGGYEQYF	TGCGCCAGCAGCTTAGAGACTAGCGGAGGCTACGAGCAGTACTTC
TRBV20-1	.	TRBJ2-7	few	CSAIAFYEQYF	TGCAGTGCTATAGCTTTCTACGAGCAGTACTTC
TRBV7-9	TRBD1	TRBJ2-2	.	CASSLGTGMGTGELFF	TGTGCCAGCAGCCTAGGGACAGGCATGGGCACCGGGGAGCTGTTTTTT
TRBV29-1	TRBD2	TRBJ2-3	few	CSVGSSGRNTQYF	TGCAGCGTTGGATCTAGCGGGAGGAATACGCAGTATTTT
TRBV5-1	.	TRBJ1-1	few	CASSFGVGTEAFF	TGCGCCAGCAGCTTTGGAGTGGGCACTGAAGCTTTCTTT
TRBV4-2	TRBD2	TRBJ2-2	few	CASSRTSGMNTGELFF	TGTGCCAGCAGTCGGACTAGCGGAATGAACACCGGGGAGCTGTTTTTT
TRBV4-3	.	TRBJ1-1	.	CASSQDWAGDTEAFF	TGCGCCAGCAGCCAAGATTGGGCGGGGGACACTGAAGCTTTCTTT
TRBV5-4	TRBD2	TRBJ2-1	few	CASSWGLAGGMNEQFF	TGTGCCAGCAGTTGGGGACTAGCGGGAGGTATGAATGAGCAGTTCTTC
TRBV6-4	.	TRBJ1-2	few	CASSREKRVYGYTF	TGTGCCAGCAGTCGAGAAAAGCGAGTGTATGGCTACACCTTC
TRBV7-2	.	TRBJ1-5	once	CASSLGASNQPQHF	TGTGCCAGCAGCTTAGGGGCTAGCAATCAGCCCCAGCATTTT
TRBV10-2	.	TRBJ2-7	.	CASTGGQYF	TGCGCCAGCACCGGGGGGCAGTACTTC
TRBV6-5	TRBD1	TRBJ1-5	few	CASGDRRQPQHF	TGTGCCAGCGGGGACAGGCGACAGCCCCAGCATTTT
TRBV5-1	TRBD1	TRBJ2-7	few	CASSRGTGQYEQYF	TGCGCCAGCAGCCGCGGGACAGGGCAGTACGAGCAGTACTTC
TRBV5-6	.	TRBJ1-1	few	CASRADRGWTEAFF	TGTGCCAGCAGGGCGGACAGAGGGTGGACTGAAGCTTTCTTT
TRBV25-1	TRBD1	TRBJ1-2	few	CASSEADRGRSGYTF	TGTGCCAGCAGTGAAGCAGACAGGGGGCGAAGTGGCTACACCTTC
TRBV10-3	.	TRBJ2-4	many	CAISESRKPDGVQYF	TGTGCCATCAGTGAGTCGAGAAAACCTGACGGAGTTCAGTACTTC
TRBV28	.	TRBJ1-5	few	CASSAQVRVQPQHF	TGTGCCAGCAGTGCACAGGTGCGGGTTCAGCCCCAGCATTTT
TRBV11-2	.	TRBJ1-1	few	CASSLDGQGSTEAFF	TGTGCCAGCAGCCTAGATGGTCAGGGGTCCACTGAAGCTTTCTTT
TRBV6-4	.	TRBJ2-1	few	CASSDDGEQFF	TGTGCCAGCAGTGATGACGGTGAGCAGTTCTTC